These 10 T cell receptor beta chains were all obtained from the same sample, sequenced in a study of regulatory dendritic cells for organ transplantation. Allogeneic regulatory or mature dendritic cells were co-cultured for less than 6 days with CFSE-labeled sorted T cells at 1:10. Profiling relied on immunoSEQ multiplex PCR, and the TCRdb table lists in-frame clones only, not all of them. Here the sample spans around 20,000 clones, 70% to 90% being singletons. What these receptors recognize is not known. The specimen was naive CD4+ T cells from blood cultured with regulatory dendritic cells. The subset is: CD45RA+ naive T cells. Receptors originate from a human donor in good health.

The chain joins TRBV12-5 to TRBJ2-1, with D possibly being TRBD2 (6 bases). Germline CDR1 and CDR2: LGHNT and FRNRAP. CDR3 length: 14 amino acids. V was pared by 5 bases and J by 8 bases, with 16 bases between. DNA of the CDR3: TGTGCTAGTGGTCGGGACTTCTTGGTGGATGAGCAGTTCTTC. Protein product: CASGRDFLVDEQFF.

In this sample, this clone turned up once. The chain couples TRBV6-5 to TRBJ1-5; D not resolved. The CDR3 sequence is 12 residues long. V lost 5 bases to trimming and J lost 3 bases, with 5 bases between them. Looked up from germline, CDR1 is MNHEY and CDR2 is SVGAGI. The CDR3 sequence: CASSLTNQPQHF. The DNA for the CDR3 is TGTGCCAGCAGTCTAACCAATCAGCCCCAGCATTTT.

CDR3: CASRSTPGQPQHF. The CDR3 nucleotides are TGTGCCAGCAGGTCTACACCAGGGCAGCCCCAGCATTTT. The chain joins TRBV28 to TRBJ1-5; D possibly corresponds to TRBD1 (5 bases). The germline V gene has CDR1 MDHEN and CDR2 SYDVKM. V was shortened by 6 bases and J by 7 bases, with 13 bases between the two germline ends. The CDR3 has 13 residues.

The genes are TRBV6-1 and TRBJ2-7, with 9 bases fitting TRBD1. V was clipped by 4 bases and J by 2 bases; unmatched bases: 12. In germline, CDR1 is MNHNS, CDR2 SASEGT. The CDR3 spans 17 residues. CDR3 bases: TGTGCCAGCAGTGGAACAGGGGGCGTGGGAAACGCCTACGAGCAGTACTTC. It is translated as CASSGTGGVGNAYEQYF.

This chain connects TRBV18 to TRBJ2-2; 7 bases are shared with TRBD1. The CDR3 has 16 residues. With V trimmed by 8 bases and J by 4 bases, 13 bases remained unmatched. Germline assignment: CDR1 KGHSH and CDR2 LQKENI. This CDR3 is CASTQLQGLFTGELFF. Written as DNA, the CDR3 is TGTGCCAGCACCCAACTACAGGGGTTGTTCACCGGGGAGCTGTTTTTT.

CDR3 protein: CASSQLIDNYGYTF. The CDR3 DNA sequence: TGTGCCAGCAGCCAATTGATAGATAACTATGGCTACACCTTC. V usage is TRBV16 and J usage is TRBJ1-2; D gene ambiguous. Between the trimmed V and J ends, which lost 1 base and 1 base, there was a span of 7 bases. The CDR3 loop spans 14 amino acids. Germline CDR1 is KGHSY and CDR2 is FQNENV.

The rearrangement joins TRBV7-3 to TRBJ2-1; 9 bases line up with TRBD2. The CDR3 runs 14 residues. The germline V gene encodes CDR1 SGHTA and CDR2 FQGTGA. With 0 bases clipped from V and 10 bases from J, the junction kept 4 bases outside the gene matches. In DNA, the CDR3 is TGTGCCAGCAGCTTAACTAGCGGGAGCCTGGAGCAGTTCTTC. It specifies CASSLTSGSLEQFF.

This chain connects TRBV4-2 to TRBJ2-3; D is possibly TRBD2 (6 bases). In germline, CDR1 is LGHNA, CDR2 YNFKEQ. CDR3 length: 15 amino acids. V gave up 0 bases and J gave up 3 bases, with 10 bases separating them. The CDR3 bases are TGTGCCAGCAGCCAAGAGCGGGGCGATACAGATACGCAGTATTTT. Translating gives CASSQERGDTDTQYF.

J is TRBJ2-7 and V is TRBV5-4, with 9 bases aligning to TRBD2. With 0 bases clipped from V and 7 bases from J, the junction kept 8 bases outside the gene matches. Germline CDR1 reads SGHNT; CDR2 reads YYREEE (reference sequence). This CDR3 region has 15 residues. The CDR3 DNA sequence: TGTGCCAGCAGCTTGGTGTCGGCGGGGGGGAGGGAGCAGTACTTC. Residues: CASSLVSAGGREQYF.

This chain connects TRBV7-2 to TRBJ1-3, with TRBD1 matching 8 bases. In germline, CDR1 is SGHTA, CDR2 FQGNSA. This CDR3 is built from 16 residues. The J segment lost 1 base and the V segment lost 5 bases, leaving 7 bases of the junction unmatched. The CDR3 loop reads CASSPRTGKSGNTIYF. Written as DNA, the CDR3 is TGTGCCAGCAGCCCCCGGACAGGGAAGTCTGGAAACACCATATATTTT.